This T cell receptor beta chain was observed in a study of human T cells and chemical hapten exposure. Germline CDR1 is SQVTM and CDR2 is ANQGSEA. V trimming: 6 bases; J trimming: 12 bases; junction bases outside the gene matches: 12. The CDR3 length is 12 residues. Time point noted: patch test 3, about 24 weeks after DPC sensitization. The treatment denotes: therapeutic diphenylcyclopropenone sensitization with weekly scalp DPC. Alopecia patients between 18 and 70 years old and suitable for DPC were used as donors. MiXCR, run by TCRdb on the RACE reads, gives a single entry per CDR3 protein. The table records some 97,000 distinct CDR3 sequences, 27% of them present only once.

This chain joins TRBV29-1 and TRBJ1-2; TRBD1 matches at 8 bases. The sequence came from a man aged 35 to 55 with alopecia areata. Some clones in this sample may be carry-over from other donors' samples. Source: whole blood, taken in connection with sensitization to the hapten diphenylcyclopropenone (DPC). The CDR3 is CSVHRGQGTNTF. The CDR3 DNA follows: TGCAGCGTGCATCGAGGACAGGGCACGAACACCTTC.